Many counts were recorded for the clone carrying this TCR beta chain. The CDR3 regions of TCR beta were amplified from RNA transcripts. TCR CDR3 underwent first-round RT-PCR with the HTBI primer set. In TCRdb, the multiplex PCR reads were re-called with MiXCR into one record per CDR3 protein. The sample includes about 640,000 distinct CDR3 sequences, about 14% of them seen just once. The entry originates in a study of T cells in Graves' hyperthyroidism and ophthalmopathy. Patients were excluded for uncontrolled infection, other autoimmune disease, pregnancy or lactation. The germline V gene has CDR1 KGHDR and CDR2 SFDVKD. The V end was cut by 5 bases, the J end by 2 bases, with 14 bases between. This CDR3 has 15 amino acids.

The clonotype originates from a woman in her forties or fifties with Graves' ophthalmopathy. The specimen was blood. The V and J genes are TRBV24-1 and TRBJ1-2; D may be TRBD1 (5 bases). This CDR3 is CATSGRVGKNYGYTF. In DNA, the CDR3 is TGTGCCACCAGTGGCAGGGTCGGGAAGAACTATGGCTACACCTTC.